This T cell receptor beta chain was captured in a study of control samples from healthy donors and cancer patients. In its sample, this clone was seen a few times. Germline V gene sequence: CDR1 SGHDT, CDR2 YYEEEE. The ends were cut back, 4 bases at V and 6 bases at J, with 16 bases in the middle. The CDR3 totals 14 residues. Only in-frame clones appear in the TCRdb table, and some are missing; sequencing was by immunoSEQ multiplex PCR. The sample has roughly 150,000 clones, roughly 93% seen once; the top ten hold 5.8%. The sequence derives from a man aged 18 to 35 in good health. Sample: blood. This chain joins TRBV5-6 and TRBJ1-2; a possible D gene is TRBD1 (6 bases). Here the CDR3 DNA reads TGTGCCAGCAGCCCCTGGCCAGGGGATGATGGCTACACCTTC. It specifies CASSPWPGDDGYTF.